The text below deals with one T cell receptor beta chain. Its target is not known. The entry originates in a study of OX40 agonist ivuxolimab in advanced cancers. Study summary: Eligibility admitted prior anti-PD-1, anti-PD-L1 or anti-CTLA-4 therapy; 30% to 40% had some.

Overall study findings and caveats: Low clonal expansion, among the lowest seen, marked partial responders at 0.1-3.0 mg/kg.

TCRdb's copy holds only in-frame clones and misses some; the assay was immunoSEQ multiplex PCR. The sample contains 40,000 to 45,000 clones, 82% of which appear only once. V lost 5 bases and J 5 bases, leaving 15 bases between the germline ends. This CDR3 comprises 14 residues. Germline V lookup: CDR1 LNHDA, CDR2 SQIVND (reference sequence). This clonotype originated in an adult with an advanced solid tumor such as melanoma, head and neck, liver or kidney cancer. The chain couples TRBV19 to TRBJ1-1; D might be TRBD1 (5 bases). Material: CD4+ or CD8+ T cells sorted from blood, obtained in a trial of the OX40 agonist ivuxolimab. CDR3 protein: CASSQIVGRTEAFF. The CDR3 nucleotides are TGTGCCAGTAGTCAGATTGTGGGGCGGACTGAAGCTTTCTTT.